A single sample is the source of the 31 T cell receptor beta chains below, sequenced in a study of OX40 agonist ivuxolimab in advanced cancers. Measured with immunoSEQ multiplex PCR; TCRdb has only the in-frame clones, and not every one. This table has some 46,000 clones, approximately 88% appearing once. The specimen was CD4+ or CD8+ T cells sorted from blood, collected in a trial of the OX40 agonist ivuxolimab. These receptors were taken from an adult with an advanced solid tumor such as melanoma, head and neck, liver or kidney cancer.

CDR3 nucleotide sequence: TGTGCCAGCTCACCACCGTTCAGCTGGAACAGTGAAATCTACGAGCAGTACTTC. It is translated as CASSPPFSWNSEIYEQYF. The chain employs TRBV18 and TRBJ2-7; D not certain. V lost 0 bases, J lost 3 bases, and 21 bases lay in between. The CDR3 covers 18 residues. In germline, CDR1 is KGHSH, CDR2 LQKENI. The whole variable domain, filled in from reference TRBV18 and TRBJ2-7, reads NAGVMQNPRHLVRRRGQEARLRCSPMKGHSHVYWYRQLPEEGLKFMVYLQKENIIDESGMPKERFSAEFPKEGPSILRIQQVVRGDSAAYFCASSPPFSWNSEIYEQYFGPGTRLTVT.

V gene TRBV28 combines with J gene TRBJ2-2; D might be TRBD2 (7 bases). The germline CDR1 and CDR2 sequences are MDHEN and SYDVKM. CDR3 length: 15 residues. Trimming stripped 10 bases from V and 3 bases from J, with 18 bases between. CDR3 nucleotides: TGTGCCACTCGCCGGGGGGCGGTCGACACCGGGGAGCTGTTTTTT. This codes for CATRRGAVDTGELFF.

The CDR3 region has the DNA TGTGCCAGCAGTAGAAACAGACAGGGTCAAGAGACCCAGTACTTC. Translating it yields CASSRNRQGQETQYF. This chain links TRBV27 with TRBJ2-5, with 7 bases fitting TRBD1. This CDR3 is built from 15 residues. V gave up 5 bases and J gave up 2 bases; unmatched junction bases: 8. The germline V gene encodes CDR1 MNHEY and CDR2 SMNVEV (reference sequence).

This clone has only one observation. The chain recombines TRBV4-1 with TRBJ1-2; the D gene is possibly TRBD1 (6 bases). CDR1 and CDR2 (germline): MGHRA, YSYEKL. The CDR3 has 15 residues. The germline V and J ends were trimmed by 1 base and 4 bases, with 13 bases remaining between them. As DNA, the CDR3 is TGCGCCAGCAGCCAAGTAGGGGGGAATGGCTATGGCTACACCTTC. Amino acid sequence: CASSQVGGNGYGYTF.

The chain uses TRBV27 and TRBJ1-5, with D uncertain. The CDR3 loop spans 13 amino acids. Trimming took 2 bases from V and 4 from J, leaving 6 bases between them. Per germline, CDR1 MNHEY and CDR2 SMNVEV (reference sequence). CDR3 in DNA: TGTGCCAGCAGTTTAGATGTAAATCAGCCCCAGCATTTT. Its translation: CASSLDVNQPQHF.

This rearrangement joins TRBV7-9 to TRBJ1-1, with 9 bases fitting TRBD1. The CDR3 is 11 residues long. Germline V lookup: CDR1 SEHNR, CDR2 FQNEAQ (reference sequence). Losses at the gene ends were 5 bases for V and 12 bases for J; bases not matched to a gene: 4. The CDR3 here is CASSPGQGPFF. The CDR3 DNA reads TGTGCCAGCAGCCCGGGACAGGGTCCTTTCTTT.

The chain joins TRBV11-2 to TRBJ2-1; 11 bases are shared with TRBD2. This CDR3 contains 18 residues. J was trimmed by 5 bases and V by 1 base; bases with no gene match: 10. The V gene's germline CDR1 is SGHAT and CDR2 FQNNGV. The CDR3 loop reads CASSLVASGRPNHNEQFF. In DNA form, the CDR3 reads TGTGCCAGCAGCTTAGTAGCTAGCGGGAGGCCCAATCACAATGAGCAGTTCTTC.

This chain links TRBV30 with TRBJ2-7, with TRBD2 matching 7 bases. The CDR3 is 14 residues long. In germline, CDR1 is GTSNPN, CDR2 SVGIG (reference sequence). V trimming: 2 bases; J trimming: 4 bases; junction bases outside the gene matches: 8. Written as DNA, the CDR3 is TGTGCCTGGAGTCTGGGGGGGGTTGGATACGAGCAGTACTTC. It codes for CAWSLGGVGYEQYF.

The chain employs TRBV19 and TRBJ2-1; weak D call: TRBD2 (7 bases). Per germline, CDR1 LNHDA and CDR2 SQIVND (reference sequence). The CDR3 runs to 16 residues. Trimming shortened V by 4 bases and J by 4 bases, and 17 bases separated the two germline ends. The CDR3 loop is CASSTRRRGLYNEQFF. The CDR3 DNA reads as TGTGCCAGTAGTACACGGCGGCGGGGGCTATACAATGAGCAGTTCTTC.

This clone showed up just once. DNA of the CDR3: TGTGCCAGCAGCTTGGGCGGGGGTGGGGGGCCCCAGCATTTT. It encodes CASSLGGGGGPQHF. This chain joins TRBV6-5 and TRBJ1-5, with D tentatively TRBD1 (5 bases). Germline lookup yields CDR1 MNHEY and CDR2 SVGAGI. The CDR3 consists of 14 residues. The ends were cut back, 6 bases at V and 9 bases at J, with 18 bases in the middle.

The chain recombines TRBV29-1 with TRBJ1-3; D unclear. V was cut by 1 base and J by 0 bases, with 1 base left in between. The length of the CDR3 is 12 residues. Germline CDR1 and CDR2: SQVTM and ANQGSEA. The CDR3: CSVEVSGNTIYF. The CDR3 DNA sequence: TGCAGCGTTGAAGTCTCTGGAAACACCATATATTTT.

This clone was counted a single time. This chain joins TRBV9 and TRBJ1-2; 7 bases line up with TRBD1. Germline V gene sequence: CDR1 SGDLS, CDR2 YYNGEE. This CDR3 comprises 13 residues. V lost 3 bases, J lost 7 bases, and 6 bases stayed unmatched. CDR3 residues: CASSDRQGFGYTF. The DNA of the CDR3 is TGTGCCAGCAGCGACCGACAGGGATTTGGCTACACCTTC.

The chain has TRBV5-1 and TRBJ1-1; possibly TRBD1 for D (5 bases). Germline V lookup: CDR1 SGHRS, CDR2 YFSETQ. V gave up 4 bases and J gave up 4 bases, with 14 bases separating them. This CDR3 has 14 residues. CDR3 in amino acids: CASSLSGVSTEAFF. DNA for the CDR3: TGCGCCAGCAGCCTGTCGGGGGTTTCCACTGAAGCTTTCTTT.

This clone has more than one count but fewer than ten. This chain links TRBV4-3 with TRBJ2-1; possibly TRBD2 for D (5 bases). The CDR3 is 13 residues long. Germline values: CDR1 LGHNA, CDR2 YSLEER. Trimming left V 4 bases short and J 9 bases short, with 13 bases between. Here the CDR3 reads CASSPLARGEQFF. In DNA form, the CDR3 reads TGCGCCAGCAGCCCCCTAGCTCGAGGTGAGCAGTTCTTC.

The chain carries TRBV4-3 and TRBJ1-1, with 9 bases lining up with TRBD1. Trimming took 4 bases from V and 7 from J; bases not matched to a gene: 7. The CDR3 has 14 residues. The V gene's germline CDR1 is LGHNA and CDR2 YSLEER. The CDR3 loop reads CASSPYGQGLEAFF. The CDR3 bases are TGCGCCAGCAGCCCCTATGGACAGGGGCTTGAAGCTTTCTTT.

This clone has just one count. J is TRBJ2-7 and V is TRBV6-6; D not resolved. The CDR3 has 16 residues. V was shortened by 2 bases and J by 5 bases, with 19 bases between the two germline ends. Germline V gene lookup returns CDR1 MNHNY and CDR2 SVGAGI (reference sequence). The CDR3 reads CASSYPASYLGHEQYF. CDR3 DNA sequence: TGTGCCAGCAGTTACCCCGCGTCTTATCTCGGCCACGAGCAGTACTTC.

The CDR3 bases are TGTGCCAGCAGTCCGGGGACTAGCGGGAGAGGCCAGTACTTC. Translation gives CASSPGTSGRGQYF. V is TRBV6-5 and J is TRBJ2-5; TRBD2 aligns across 14 bases. The CDR3 is 14 amino acids. Germline values: CDR1 MNHEY, CDR2 SVGAGI. J was trimmed by 10 bases and V by 5 bases; bases with no gene match: 6.

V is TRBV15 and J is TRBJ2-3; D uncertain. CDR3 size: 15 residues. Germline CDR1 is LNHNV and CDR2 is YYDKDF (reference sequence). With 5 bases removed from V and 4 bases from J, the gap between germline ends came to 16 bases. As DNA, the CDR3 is TGTGCCACCAGCCATTTCGCGGAAATCTCAGATACGCAGTATTTT. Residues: CATSHFAEISDTQYF.

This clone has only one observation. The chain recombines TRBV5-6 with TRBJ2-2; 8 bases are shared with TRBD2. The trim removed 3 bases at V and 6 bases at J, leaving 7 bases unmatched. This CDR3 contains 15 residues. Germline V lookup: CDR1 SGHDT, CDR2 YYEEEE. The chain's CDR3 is CASSSLGLASGELFF. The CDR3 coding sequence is TGTGCCAGCAGCTCCCTCGGACTAGCTTCCGGGGAGCTGTTTTTT.

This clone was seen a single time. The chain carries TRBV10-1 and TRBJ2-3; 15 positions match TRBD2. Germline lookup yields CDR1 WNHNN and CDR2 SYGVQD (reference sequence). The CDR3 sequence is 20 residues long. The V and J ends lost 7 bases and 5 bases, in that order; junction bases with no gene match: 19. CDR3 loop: CASIREGLAGGPCYKDTQYF. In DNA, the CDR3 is TGCGCCAGCATTCGAGAAGGACTAGCGGGGGGGCCTTGTTATAAAGATACGCAGTATTTT.

The chain's CDR3 is CASSQAWGLAGGPKPTDTQYF. Written as DNA, the CDR3 is TGCGCCAGCAGCCAAGCCTGGGGGCTAGCGGGGGGCCCAAAACCCACAGATACGCAGTATTTT. J is TRBJ2-3 and V is TRBV4-3, with 11 nucleotides matching TRBD2. CDR3 length: 21 amino acids. Trimming took 1 base from V and 2 from J; bases not matched to a gene: 17. Per germline, CDR1 LGHNA and CDR2 YSLEER.

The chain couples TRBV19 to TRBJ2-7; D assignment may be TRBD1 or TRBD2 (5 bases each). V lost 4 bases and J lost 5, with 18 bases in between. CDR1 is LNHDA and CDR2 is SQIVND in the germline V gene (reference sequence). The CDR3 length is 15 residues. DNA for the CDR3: TGTGCCAGTAGTACCCTTGGTCGGGACGAAGACGAGCAGTACTTC. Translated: CASSTLGRDEDEQYF.

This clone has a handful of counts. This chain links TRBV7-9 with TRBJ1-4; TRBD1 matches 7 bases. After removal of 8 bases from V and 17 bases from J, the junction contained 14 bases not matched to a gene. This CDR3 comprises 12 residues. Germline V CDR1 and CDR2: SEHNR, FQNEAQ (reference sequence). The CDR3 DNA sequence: TGTGCCAGCCGAGGGACGGGACAGTTCTTATTTTTT. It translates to CASRGTGQFLFF.

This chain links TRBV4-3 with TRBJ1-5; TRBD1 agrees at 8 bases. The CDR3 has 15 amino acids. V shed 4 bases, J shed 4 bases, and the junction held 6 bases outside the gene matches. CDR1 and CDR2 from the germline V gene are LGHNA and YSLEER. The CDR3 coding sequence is TGCGCCAGCAGCCGAGAATGGACAGGGAATCAGCCCCAGCATTTT. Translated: CASSREWTGNQPQHF.

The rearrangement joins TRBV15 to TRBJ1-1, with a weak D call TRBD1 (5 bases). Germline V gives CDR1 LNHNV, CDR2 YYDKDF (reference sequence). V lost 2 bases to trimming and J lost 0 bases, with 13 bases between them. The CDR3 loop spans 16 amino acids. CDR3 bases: TGTGCCACCAGCAGATCCCGACAGACCCTGAACACTGAAGCTTTCTTT. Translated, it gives CATSRSRQTLNTEAFF.

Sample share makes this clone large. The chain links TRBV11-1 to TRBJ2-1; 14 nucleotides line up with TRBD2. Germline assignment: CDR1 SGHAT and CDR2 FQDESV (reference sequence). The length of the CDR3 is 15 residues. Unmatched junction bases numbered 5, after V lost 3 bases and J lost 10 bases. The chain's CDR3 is CASSLTSGGAWEQFF. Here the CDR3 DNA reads TGTGCCAGCAGCTTGACTAGCGGGGGGGCCTGGGAGCAGTTCTTC. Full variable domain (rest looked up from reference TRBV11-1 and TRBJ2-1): EAEVAQSPRYKITEKSQAVAFWCDPISGHATLYWYRQILGQGPELLVQFQDESVVDDSQLPKDRFSAERLKGVDSTLKIQPAELGDSAMYLCASSLTSGGAWEQFFGPGTRLTVL.

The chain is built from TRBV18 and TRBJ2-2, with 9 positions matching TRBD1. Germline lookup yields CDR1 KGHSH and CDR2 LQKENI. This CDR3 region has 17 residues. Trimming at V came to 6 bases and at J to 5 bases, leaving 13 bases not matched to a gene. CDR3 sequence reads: CASSLTSGTGITGELFF. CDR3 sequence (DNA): TGTGCCAGCTCGCTAACCTCCGGGACAGGGATAACCGGGGAGCTGTTTTTT.

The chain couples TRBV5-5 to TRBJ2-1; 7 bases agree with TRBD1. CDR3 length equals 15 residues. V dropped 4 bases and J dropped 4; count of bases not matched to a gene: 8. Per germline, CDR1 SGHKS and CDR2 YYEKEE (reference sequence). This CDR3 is CASSGRDRNYNEQFF. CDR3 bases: TGTGCCAGCAGCGGCCGGGACAGAAATTACAATGAGCAGTTCTTC.

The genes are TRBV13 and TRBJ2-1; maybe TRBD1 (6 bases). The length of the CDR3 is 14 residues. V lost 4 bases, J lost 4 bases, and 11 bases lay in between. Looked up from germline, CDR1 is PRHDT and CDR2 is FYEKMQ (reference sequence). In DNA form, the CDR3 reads TGTGCCAGCAGCTCCTACAGGGAATACAATGAGCAGTTCTTC. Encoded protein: CASSSYREYNEQFF.

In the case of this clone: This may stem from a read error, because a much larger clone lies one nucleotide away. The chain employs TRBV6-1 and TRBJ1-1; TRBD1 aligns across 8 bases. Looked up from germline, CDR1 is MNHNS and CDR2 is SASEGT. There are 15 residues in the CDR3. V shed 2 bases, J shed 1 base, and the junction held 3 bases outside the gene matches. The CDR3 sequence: CASSEQTGANTEAFF. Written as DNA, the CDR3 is TGTGCCAGCAGTGAACAGACAGGGGCGAACACTGAAGCTTTCTTT.

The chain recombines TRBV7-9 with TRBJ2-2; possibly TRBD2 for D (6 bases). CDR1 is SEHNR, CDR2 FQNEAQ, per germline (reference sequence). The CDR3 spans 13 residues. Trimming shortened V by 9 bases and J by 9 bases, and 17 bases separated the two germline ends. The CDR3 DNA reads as TGTGCCAGTGGGGATTCGGCGGGAAGGGAGCTGTTTTTT. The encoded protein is CASGDSAGRELFF. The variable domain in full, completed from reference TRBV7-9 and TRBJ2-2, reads DTGVSQNPRHKITKRGQNVTFRCDPISEHNRLYWYRQTLGQGPEFLTYFQNEAQLEKSRLLSDRFSAERPKGSFSTLEIQRTEQGDSAMYLCASGDSAGRELFFGEGSRLTVL.